This T cell receptor (beta chain) was identified during a study of tumor-infiltrating lymphocytes in primary liver carcinoma. The roughly 18-34 mg bulk tissue piece was not sorted before simultaneous RNA and DNA extraction. TCR beta cDNA was made from approximately 540 ng total RNA with a constant-region primer. Researchers made the TCR beta libraries by running three nested multiplex PCR rounds with slightly modified ARM-PCR. Use of TRBV1-TRBV30 forward primers with a C-beta reverse primer characterized the first two PCR rounds, which lasted roughly 11 cycles each. TCRdb analysed the multiplex PCR reads with MiXCR anew, one entry per CDR3 protein. This sample has 100,000 or so distinct CDR3 sequences, with 80% to 85% found just once. Trimming pared 0 bases from V and 2 bases from J, leaving 15 bases between. Looked up from germline, CDR1 is LGHNA and CDR2 is YSLEER. The CDR3 contains 17 residues.

The chain recombines TRBV4-3 with TRBJ2-3; perhaps TRBD2 as D (5 bases). The origin of this receptor is a man in his forties with primary liver carcinoma and hepatitis B virus infection. Sequencing was performed on liver tumor tissue from sampling region 3. The subset here: tumor region T3, left-lateral pole. Written as DNA, the CDR3 is TGCGCCAGCAGCCAAGATCTTGGAGGCTGGGACACAGATACGCAGTATTTT. Its translation: CASSQDLGGWDTDTQYF.